A single TCR beta chain is shown here with its context. The antigen it recognizes is unknown. It has no much larger one-base neighbor in the sample; base qualities were not kept. The data originate from a study of T cell responses to AZD1222 COVID-19 vaccine (dated by TCRdb to the early 2020s). For the wider study: AZD1222 recipients given second doses at about 4 weeks or at about 12 weeks were pooled, since spike-specific TCR depth and breadth were not found to differ between the two schedules. A total of under 250 trial participants underwent TCR sequencing, of whom 207 had received two doses of AZD1222 and some 25 had received two doses of the MenACWY control vaccine. Trial participants were enrolled into age subgroups of 18-55, 56-69 and 70-plus years, which contained about 160, 30 and 59 TCR-sequenced participants, respectively. Summary of the overall study and its limitations: In the small 56-69-year group, the increase in depth fell short of significance, most likely because of low power. Participants were mostly white British, with more females than males. The authors suggested clonal diversity may have been underestimated. Conclusions about previously exposed vaccinees are limited because only five or six AZD1222 recipients were SARS-CoV-2 seropositive at baseline. A significant rise in spike-specific TCR breadth and depth was observed after two AZD1222 doses relative to day 0 and relative to MenACWY recipients. No day 14 peak-response samples were available, so repertoires were characterized only after the peak T cell response. Vaccine-associated CD4 TCRs spanned the whole spike protein, with dominant responses in regions 160-218 and 743-854. Reportedly, almost half of the unique spike-specific TCRs recognized epitopes lying outside the regions that are mutated in the B.1.351 and B.1.1.7 variants.

The CDR3 regions of human TCRbeta chains were analyzed by immunosequencing. As for the authors' bioinformatics: TCRs in the repertoires were compared against a reference library of SARS-CoV-2-specific TCRs that had been generated with the MIRA antigen-specificity platform. Breadth was defined as the fraction of unique TCRs that were SARS-CoV-2-associated, and depth was defined as the fraction of total T cells that were SARS-CoV-2-associated. Using the MIRA data, each spike-specific TCR was assigned both to the spike region to which the TCR was reactive and to a CD4 or CD8 class. Log10-transformed breadth and depth values were compared by one-way ANOVA with Sidak's multiple comparisons tests. In TCRdb, the immuneACCESS table is reduced to in-frame sequences with V and J assigned. These tables do not hold every clone; where another copy was compared, an unresolved V gene accounts for under half, and the others remain unexplained. The V and J calls and the clone size are those of that table, but D and trimming were determined from the DNA. The sample records 120,000 or so clones, approximately 85% of which are singletons. Roughly 9.1% of the sample comes from the top ten.

The time point label on this specimen signifies: baseline before first vaccination. Samples from vaccinated people were obtained from the UK trials COV001 and COV002, which included a single-blind randomized controlled phase 2/3 trial of AZD1222 (ChAdOx1 nCoV-19) in healthy adults. For TCRbeta chain sequencing, PBMC samples from trial participants were taken at day 0 and at day 28 after the second dose. This TCR was sampled from an adult in good health. The sample in question was peripheral blood, obtained on day 0 of AZD1222 vaccination.

CDR3 loop: CASSLGGGAGGYEQYF. The DNA sequence follows: TGTGCCAGCAGCTTAGGTGGGGGGGCTGGCGGGTACGAGCAGTACTTC. This sequence uses TRBV5-6 and TRBJ2-7; TRBD2 could be the D gene, as 7 bases match. The CDR3 runs 16 amino acids, cysteine and phenylalanine included. Of the read, only the CDR3 DNA is kept; its 48 bases are in frame from base 1. The V and J ends are trimmed by 2 bases and 4 bases, leaving 19 bases between them. Reading the germline V gene gives CDR1 SGHDT and CDR2 YYEEEE. The CDR3, completed at both ends by the reference TRBV5-6 and TRBJ2-7 genes, gives the full variable domain DAGVTQSPTHLIKTRGQQVTLRCSPKSGHDTVSWYQQALGQGPQFIFQYYEEEERQRGNFPDRFSGHQFPNYSSELNVNALLLGDSALYLCASSLGGGAGGYEQYFGPGTRLTVT.